This T cell receptor (beta chain) was captured by sequencing in a study of cytomegalovirus exposure and HLA in healthy donors. Regarding this clone: Its antigen is as yet unknown.

Primers: 60 Vbeta forward and 13 Jbeta reverse. The data were produced by immunoSEQ multiplex PCR, yet TCRdb's version contains in-frame clones alone and is incomplete. Among about 180,000 clones listed, around three quarters were seen once. Overall study findings and caveats: V- and J-gene trimming of TCR beta was linked (in a later analysis) to a missense DCLRE1C variant. Likely technical artifact: a cluster of highly shared sequence variants.

Germline V gene sequence: CDR1 SGHRS, CDR2 YFSETQ. This CDR3 comprises 14 residues. The J segment lost 0 bases and the V segment lost 3 bases, leaving 2 bases of the junction unmatched. This TCR was recovered from a man between 35 and 55 years old in good health and CMV-seronegative. The J gene is TRBJ2-7, the V gene TRBV5-1; 8 bases align to TRBD2. Sequenced: PBMCs. For the CDR3, the DNA is TGCGCCAGCAGCTCGACTAGCGCCTCCTACGAGCAGTACTTC. It is translated as CASSSTSASYEQYF.